Here is one T cell receptor (beta chain) with its context. This entry is derived from a study of beta chain features in type 1 diabetes. The study reverse transcribed the entire isolated RNA, so it sequenced expressed TCRB transcripts. Reads from naive, central memory and regulatory T cell samples averaged roughly 3.6 million. TCRdb keeps only in-frame clones here, not all; method: immunoSEQ multiplex PCR. The sample holds 150,000 to 180,000 clones, less than 9.5% seen once. Without exception, sorted populations had purity beyond 95%. CDR1 is LGHNA and CDR2 is YSLEER in the germline V gene. V lost 5 bases and J lost 8; bases outside the gene matches: 4. The CDR3 totals 12 residues.

The genes are TRBV4-3 and TRBJ1-2, with TRBD1 identical over 8 bases. The specimen sequenced was central memory CD4+ T cells from blood. This sequence originates from a young man in good health. The CDR3 region has the DNA TGCGCCAGCAGCAGACAGGGGACCGGCTACACCTTC. Translating gives CASSRQGTGYTF.